The clone carrying this T cell receptor (beta chain) was detected once. Its antigen is still unknown. The CDR3 has 16 residues. The V and J ends lost 3 bases and 10 bases respectively, with 21 bases between them. Germline V gene data show CDR1 as MGHDK and CDR2 as SYGVNS. The sample belongs to a study of PD-L1 blockade in urothelial cancer. Study summary: Analyses used blood from 3 weeks (second dose) and 6 weeks after treatment start. Blood gave a median about 150,000 T cells.

Synthetic TCR analog templates were added to each PCR reaction. Data came from immunoSEQ multiplex PCR; TCRdb stores just in-frame clones and leaves some out. The table lists 100,000 to 150,000 clones, around 88% of them singletons. The time point was: peripheral blood 6 weeks after treatment start. Study-wide points: It was durable-benefit patients whose tumor-associated blood clones expanded more at 3 weeks.

The clonotype was recovered from a man aged 45-60 years with urothelial cancer. The specimen was PBMCs, collected around atezolizumab (anti-PD-L1) treatment. The chain is built from TRBV25-1 and TRBJ1-4; D remains ambiguous. CDR3 amino acids: CASSEVGVSGLGKLFF. CDR3 nucleotide sequence: TGTGCCAGCAGTGAGGTGGGCGTAAGTGGGCTTGGAAAACTGTTTTTT.